Each of the 18 T cell receptor beta chains below was sequenced from the same sample in a study of T cell clonality in common variable immunodeficiency. Assay used: immunoSEQ multiplex PCR; TCRdb lists only in-frame clones, some missing. The sample was found to contain approximately 30,000 clones, and every one recurs. Sequencing used peripheral blood mononuclear cells. These receptors came from a person aged 18 to 75 in good health.

This clone was found many times. The CDR3 extends 3 residues past the end of the read, so its final part is completed from the germline J gene. The chain combines TRBV20-1 with TRBJ2-1; 9 bases agree with TRBD2. The length of the CDR3 is 13 residues. Germline V lookup: CDR1 DFQATT, CDR2 SNEGSKA (reference sequence). J gave up 8 bases and V 6 bases, and 8 bases lay outside the gene matches. The sequenced part of the CDR3 DNA is TGCAGTGCGAGCCGGACTAGCGAGGATGAG. It encodes CSASRTSEDE. The CDR3 in its entirety is CSASRTSEDEQFF.

This clone was counted at least ten times. The missing CDR3 end, 3 residues past where the read stops, is filled in from the germline J gene. This chain connects TRBV19 to TRBJ2-1, with D perhaps matching TRBD2 (6 bases). CDR1 is LNHDA, CDR2 SQIVND, per germline (reference sequence). This CDR3 has 15 residues. V was pared by 3 bases and J by 4 bases, with 13 bases between. CDR3 DNA (partial): TGTGCCAGTAGTATCGGCGGGACTCCTTACAATGAG. It is translated as CASSIGGTPYNE. The CDR3 in full is CASSIGGTPYNEQFF.

This clone was seen many times. The sequenced CDR3 bases are TGCGCCAGCAGCTTGGTGGCTTCTTTCACCGGGGAG. Protein product: CASSLVASFTGE. The full CDR3 sequence reads CASSLVASFTGELFF. The gene calls are TRBV5-1 and TRBJ2-2; no reliable D call. The CDR3 extends 3 residues past the end of the read, so its final part is completed from the germline J gene. The CDR3 extends over 15 amino acids. V gave up 0 bases and J gave up 4 bases, with 10 bases separating them. Germline lookup yields CDR1 SGHRS and CDR2 YFSETQ.

This clone was detected many times. The read ends 3 residues before the CDR3 terminus; that terminus is restored from the germline J gene. The rearrangement joins TRBV30 to TRBJ2-2, with 8 nucleotides matching TRBD1. This CDR3 comprises 15 residues. Germline CDR1 and CDR2: GTSNPN and SVGIG (reference sequence). The CDR3 DNA, read in part, is TGTGCCTGGAGGAATGGACAGGGTTCTAATGAAAAG. The encoded protein is CAWRNGQGSNEK. The entire CDR3 is CAWRNGQGSNEKLFF.

The sample holds many counts of this clone. The read gets to within 3 residues of the CDR3 end, and the germline J gene fills in the rest. The chain has TRBV14 and TRBJ1-3; no clear D gene. CDR1 and CDR2 from the germline V gene are SGHDN and FVKESK. The CDR3 is 14 amino acids. The covered CDR3 bases are TGTGCCAGCAGCCAAACAAGCGGGAGGCGACCC. Its translation is CASSQTSGRRP. The entire CDR3 protein is CASSQTSGRRPIYF.

This clone was recorded at least ten times. The read ends 3 residues before the CDR3 terminus; that terminus is restored from the germline J gene. The chain carries TRBV18 and TRBJ1-2; D might be TRBD1 (6 bases). V gave up 3 bases and J gave up 3 bases, with 11 bases separating them. The CDR3 sequence is 14 residues long. Looked up from germline, CDR1 is KGHSH and CDR2 is LQKENI. CDR3: CASSPWTDDYGYTF. CDR3 DNA, as far as it was read: TGTGCCAGCTCACCCTGGACAGATGACTATGGC.

Details on this clone: A single base separates this from a much larger clone, so it may be a read error. The CDR3 end is not reached by the read, which stops 3 residues before it; the germline J gene fills it in. The V and J genes are TRBV18 and TRBJ2-2; 11 positions agree with TRBD1. This CDR3 has 15 amino acids. Looked up from germline, CDR1 is KGHSH and CDR2 is LQKENI. CDR3 bases read: TGTGCCAGCTCACCACCGGGGACAGGGGGTGAAAAG. It specifies CASSPPGTGGEK. The entire CDR3 protein is CASSPPGTGGEKLFF.

As concerns this clone: The CDR3 is cut off 3 residues early in the read; its end comes from the germline J gene. The chain is built from TRBV18 and TRBJ2-2, with D perhaps TRBD1 (6 bases). This CDR3 has 13 residues. Germline loops: CDR1 KGHSH, CDR2 LQKENI. V lost 4 bases and J lost 5, with 8 bases in between. The CDR3: CASSRTVTGELFF. Incomplete CDR3 DNA: TGTGCCAGCTCACGGACAGTAACCGGGGAG. Filled out from reference TRBV18 and TRBJ2-2, the complete variable domain reads NAGVMQNPRHLVRRRGQEARLRCSPMKGHSHVYWYRQLPEEGLKFMVYLQKENIIDESGMPKERFSAEFPKEGPSILRIQQVVRGDSAAYFCASSRTVTGELFFGEGSRLTVL.

Many counts were recorded for this clone. CDR3 sequence reads: CASSQPSQENSPLHF. The part of the CDR3 DNA that was read is TGCGCCAGCAGCCAACCTTCACAGGAGAATTCACCC. The V gene is TRBV4-1, the J gene TRBJ1-6, with a weak D call TRBD1 (5 bases). From the germline J gene comes the end of the CDR3, since the read stops 3 residues before it. From germline, CDR1 is MGHRA and CDR2 YSYEKL. V was clipped by 2 bases and J by 7 bases, with 12 bases between them. The CDR3 is 15 amino acids.

This clone was counted ten times or more. The CDR3 extends 3 residues past the end of the read, so its final part is completed from the germline J gene. The V call is TRBV6-2 or TRBV6-3, the J call TRBJ2-1; 14 bases agree with TRBD2. V was clipped by 8 bases and J by 2 bases; unmatched bases: 2. Germline V gene lookup returns CDR1 MNHEY and CDR2 SVGEGT. CDR3 length: 15 amino acids. The CDR3 reads CASGGLAGAYNEQFF. The CDR3 DNA, read in part, is TGTGCCAGCGGGGGACTAGCGGGGGCCTACAATGAG.

This clone has a count of ten or more. CDR3 DNA, as far as it was read: TGTGCCAGCAGCCTCCTAGCGAACCAAGAGACC. It yields the protein CASSLLANQET. The CDR3 as a whole reads CASSLLANQETQYF. The rearrangement links TRBV7-9 to TRBJ2-5, with a weak D call TRBD2 (6 bases). The CDR3 is cut off 3 residues early in the read; its end comes from the germline J gene. CDR1 SEHNR and CDR2 FQNEAQ come from the germline V gene (reference sequence). CDR3 length: 14 amino acids. V was clipped by 5 bases and J by 0 bases, with 10 bases between them.

This clone has at least ten counts. The CDR3 is cut off 3 residues early in the read; its end comes from the germline J gene. V is TRBV7-9 and J is TRBJ2-7; 8 nucleotides line up with TRBD1. This CDR3 comprises 12 residues. The trim removed 5 bases at V and 5 bases at J, leaving 2 bases unmatched. Germline V gives CDR1 SEHNR, CDR2 FQNEAQ (reference sequence). CDR3 DNA, as far as it was read: TGTGCCAGCAGCGGACAGGGCCACGAG. It translates to CASSGQGHE. The whole CDR3 protein reads CASSGQGHEQYF.

This clone has ten or more counts. The sequence runs out 3 residues before the end of the CDR3; the remainder is reconstructed from the germline J gene. The chain recombines TRBV2 with TRBJ1-1; 7 positions match TRBD1. The CDR3 contains 15 residues. Germline lookup yields CDR1 SNHLY and CDR2 FYNNEI. The trim removed 6 bases at V and 0 bases at J, leaving 7 bases unmatched. The CDR3 sequence is CASRGPGGMNTEAFF. The sequenced part of the CDR3 DNA is TGTGCCAGCAGGGGCCCAGGGGGGATGAACACTGAA.

As regards this clone: The CDR3 extends 3 residues past the end of the read, so its final part is completed from the germline J gene. V is TRBV10-2 and J is TRBJ1-5; unclear D gene. The germline V gene encodes CDR1 WSHSY and CDR2 SAAADI. The CDR3 sequence is 14 residues long. Trimming removed 5 bases at V and 0 bases at J, with 8 bases between. The CDR3: CASSRSHSNQPQHF. The CDR3 DNA, read in part, is TGCGCCAGCAGTAGGTCCCATAGCAATCAGCCC.

There are many counts of this clone. Read sequence stops 3 residues before the CDR3 end, and the germline J gene provides the missing end. The genes are TRBV5-6 and TRBJ2-1; possible D gene TRBD1, 6 bases. V was cut by 4 bases and J by 6 bases, with 17 bases left in between. The CDR3 consists of 15 residues. Looked up from germline, CDR1 is SGHDT and CDR2 is YYEEEE. The CDR3 here is CASSPTGFVSNEQFF. CDR3 DNA, as far as it was read: TGTGCCAGCAGCCCCACAGGGTTCGTAAGCAATGAG.

This clone was picked up many times. The read gets to within 3 residues of the CDR3 end, and the germline J gene fills in the rest. V is TRBV20-1 and J is TRBJ2-1; D is perhaps TRBD2 (6 bases). The CDR3 sequence is 14 residues long. Deletions cut 3 bases from V and 6 bases from J, with 15 bases between. Germline V gene data show CDR1 as DFQATT and CDR2 as SNEGSKA (reference sequence). CDR3 DNA, as far as it was read: TGCAGTGCTAGGGGTACGCGGGAAGGCAATGAG. Protein: CSARGTREGNE. The CDR3, in full, reads CSARGTREGNEQFF.

This clone was seen at least ten times. From the germline J gene comes the end of the CDR3, since the read stops 3 residues before it. The chain uses TRBV7-9 and TRBJ2-7; 7 nucleotides line up with TRBD1. With V trimmed by 3 bases and J by 2 bases, 1 base remained unmatched. This CDR3 region has 13 residues. CDR1 and CDR2 from the germline V gene are SEHNR and FQNEAQ (reference sequence). The CDR3 loop reads CASSFGTAYEQYF. The DNA read from the CDR3 is TGTGCCAGCAGCTTCGGGACAGCCTACGAG.

This clone was seen at least ten times. The observed sequence ends 3 residues before the CDR3 terminus, with the missing tail filled in from the germline J gene. The V gene is TRBV4-2, the J gene TRBJ2-3; 7 nucleotides match TRBD1. The CDR3 has 16 residues. Germline CDR1 and CDR2: LGHNA and YNFKEQ. V was pared by 1 base and J by 0 bases, with 4 bases of the junction left unmatched. CDR3 protein: CASSQVGGKSTDTQYF. The DNA read from the CDR3 is TGTGCCAGCAGCCAAGTAGGGGGCAAGAGCACAGATACG.